Listed below are T cell receptor beta chains from one sample, sequenced in a study of blood T cell repertoires in COVID-19. Profiling relied on immunoSEQ multiplex PCR, and the TCRdb table lists in-frame clones only, not all of them. The data show 35,000 to 45,000 clones, about nine tenths seen once. The specimen was peripheral blood. These receptors came from a human donor in a cohort sampled during active COVID-19. CDR3s include the opening cysteine and the closing phenylalanine or tryptophan. The order of the fields is V gene, D gene, J gene, CDR3 protein, CDR3 DNA. The D gene is left open where the match is weak.

>TRBV6-1|-|TRBJ1-1
CASSDPGQNTEAFF
TGTGCCAGCAGTGATCCGGGACAGAACACTGAAGCTTTCTTT
>TRBV4-1|-|TRBJ1-3
CASSQDLDSAGNTIYF
TGCGCCAGCAGCCAAGATCTTGACAGTGCTGGAAACACCATATATTTT
>TRBV5-8|-|TRBJ2-1
CASVTLLGGMFNEQFF
TGTGCCAGCGTGACCCTGTTGGGGGGAATGTTCAATGAGCAGTTCTTC
>TRBV27|-|TRBJ2-1
CASSLTAMNEQFF
TGTGCCAGCAGTTTGACAGCTATGAATGAGCAGTTCTTC
>TRBV30|TRBD2|TRBJ2-2
CAWSELGLAGGNTGELFF
TGTGCCTGGAGCGAGCTGGGACTAGCGGGAGGGAACACCGGGGAGCTGTTTTTT
>TRBV6-4|TRBD2|TRBJ2-3
CASSIAGGVSDTQYF
TGTGCCAGCAGTATAGCGGGAGGAGTTTCAGATACGCAGTATTTT
>TRBV5-1|TRBD2|TRBJ2-2
CASSGGLADTGELFF
TGCGCCAGCAGCGGGGGACTAGCGGACACCGGGGAGCTGTTTTTT
>TRBV30|-|TRBJ1-3
CACHDRASGNTIYF
TGTGCCTGCCACGACAGAGCTTCTGGAAACACCATATATTTT
>TRBV5-1|TRBD1|TRBJ2-2
CASSPGQGRPGELFF
TGCGCCAGCAGCCCGGGACAGGGCCGCCCGGGGGAGCTGTTTTTT
>TRBV5-1|TRBD1|TRBJ1-4
CASSSGTGGGEKLFF
TGCGCCAGCAGCTCCGGGACAGGGGGCGGTGAAAAACTGTTTTTT
>TRBV6-5|TRBD1|TRBJ2-1
CASGAGTGPTGEQFF
TGTGCCAGTGGGGCCGGGACAGGCCCCACGGGTGAGCAGTTCTTC
>TRBV3-1/TRBV3-2|TRBD2|TRBJ2-5
CASSQGASGGGETQYF
TGTGCCAGCAGCCAAGGGGCTAGCGGGGGTGGGGAGACCCAGTACTTC
>TRBV9|-|TRBJ2-7
CASSVRGGVSSYEQYF
TGTGCCAGCAGCGTCCGAGGGGGGGTTAGCTCCTACGAGCAGTACTTC
>TRBV19|-|TRBJ1-2
CASSTLTGPTNYGYTF
TGTGCCAGTAGTACCCTAACAGGACCTACTAACTATGGCTACACCTTC
>TRBV4-2|-|TRBJ2-3
CASSQDGGRLATDTQYF
TGTGCCAGCAGCCAAGATGGAGGCAGGCTCGCGACAGATACGCAGTATTTT